Shown below are 7 T cell receptor beta chains from a single sample sequenced in a study of neoadjuvant nivolumab and ipilimumab in lung cancer. Sequenced by immunoSEQ multiplex PCR; TCRdb stores in-frame clones only, minus some. The repertoire includes thousands of clones, around nine tenths of them detected once, and 4.6% sits in the top ten. Material: adjacent normal lung tissue, obtained after neoadjuvant nivolumab, alone or with ipilimumab, at or shortly before surgery. Source of these receptors: an adult with non-small cell lung cancer.

The chain carries TRBV7-6 and TRBJ2-5; D is possibly TRBD1 or TRBD2 (6 bases each). The CDR3 consists of 16 residues. V gave up 1 base and J gave up 5 bases, with 17 bases separating them. Looked up from germline, CDR1 is SGHVS and CDR2 is FNYEAQ. This chain's CDR3 is CASSLGGAGSVETQYF. The CDR3 nucleotides are TGTGCCAGCAGCTTAGGGGGGGCTGGGTCTGTGGAGACCCAGTACTTC.

This clone was observed once. The chain employs TRBV5-5 and TRBJ2-1; D is unclear. This CDR3 has 14 residues. Trimming stripped 0 bases from V and 6 bases from J, with 10 bases between. Looked up from germline, CDR1 is SGHKS and CDR2 is YYEKEE (reference sequence). CDR3 bases: TGTGCCAGCAGCTTGGTGGGTCGATCCAATGAGCAGTTCTTC. Translating gives CASSLVGRSNEQFF.

This rearrangement joins TRBV4-1 to TRBJ1-6; tentatively, D is TRBD1 (6 bases). Trimming left V 4 bases short and J 5 bases short, with 9 bases between. CDR1 and CDR2 from the germline V gene are MGHRA and YSYEKL. The length of the CDR3 is 14 residues. The DNA for the CDR3 is TGCGCCAGCAGCCCATACAGGGATAATTCACCCCTCCACTTT. Residues: CASSPYRDNSPLHF.

The V call is TRBV25-1, the J call TRBJ1-2; a possible D gene is TRBD1 (6 bases). The germline gives CDR1 MGHDK, CDR2 SYGVNS. The ends were cut back, 0 bases at V and 8 bases at J, with 22 bases in the middle. The CDR3 runs 17 residues. CDR3 DNA sequence: TGTGCCAGCAGTGAATATCGGACAGAACGTCCGGGTGGAGGCTACACCTTC. This gives the protein CASSEYRTERPGGGYTF.

The V and J genes are TRBV7-6 and TRBJ2-1; D gene uncertain. With 5 bases removed from V and 0 bases from J, the gap between germline ends came to 11 bases. The CDR3 extends over 15 amino acids. CDR1 is SGHVS and CDR2 is FNYEAQ in the germline V gene. CDR3: CASSIGPSSYNEQFF. CDR3 coding DNA: TGTGCCAGCAGCATCGGTCCTAGCTCCTACAATGAGCAGTTCTTC.

The sample holds one count of this clone. The chain has TRBV9 and TRBJ2-1; the match to TRBD2 covers 8 bases. Germline V gene lookup returns CDR1 SGDLS and CDR2 YYNGEE. The V gene end was trimmed by 1 base and the J gene end by 0 bases; junction bases not matched to a gene: 9. This CDR3 spans 18 amino acids. The CDR3 loop reads CASSVNPLSGSSYNEQFF. In DNA, the CDR3 is TGTGCCAGCAGCGTAAACCCTTTAAGCGGGAGCTCCTACAATGAGCAGTTCTTC. The full variable domain, with the rest looked up from reference TRBV9 and TRBJ2-1, is DSGVTQTPKHLITATGQRVTLRCSPRSGDLSVYWYQQSLDQGLQFLIQYYNGEERAKGNILERFSAQQFPDLHSELNLSSLELGDSALYFCASSVNPLSGSSYNEQFFGPGTRLTVL.

The rearrangement links TRBV11-2 to TRBJ1-2; a weak D match, TRBD1 (5 bases). The CDR3 sequence is 13 residues long. V was shortened by 4 bases and J by 9 bases, with 15 bases between the two germline ends. Germline V lookup: CDR1 SGHAT, CDR2 FQNNGV. The CDR3 protein is CASSSPGTDSYTF. The CDR3 DNA is TGTGCCAGCAGCTCGCCAGGGACGGATAGCTACACCTTC.